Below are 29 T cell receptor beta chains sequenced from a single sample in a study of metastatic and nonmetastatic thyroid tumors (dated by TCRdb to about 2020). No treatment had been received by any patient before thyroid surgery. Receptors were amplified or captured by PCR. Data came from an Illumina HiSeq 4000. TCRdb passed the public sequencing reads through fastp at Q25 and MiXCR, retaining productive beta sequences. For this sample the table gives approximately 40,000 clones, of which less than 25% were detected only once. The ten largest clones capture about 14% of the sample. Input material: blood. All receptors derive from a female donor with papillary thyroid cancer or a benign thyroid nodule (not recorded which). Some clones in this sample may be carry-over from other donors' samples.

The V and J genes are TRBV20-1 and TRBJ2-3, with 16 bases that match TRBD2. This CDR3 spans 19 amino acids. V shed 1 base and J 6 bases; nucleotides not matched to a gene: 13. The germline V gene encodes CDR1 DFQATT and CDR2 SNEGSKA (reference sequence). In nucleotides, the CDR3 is TGCAGTGCTAGAGCCGGGACTAGCGGGAGGGGGAAGAGGGCGGATACGCAGTATTTT. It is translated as CSARAGTSGRGKRADTQYF.

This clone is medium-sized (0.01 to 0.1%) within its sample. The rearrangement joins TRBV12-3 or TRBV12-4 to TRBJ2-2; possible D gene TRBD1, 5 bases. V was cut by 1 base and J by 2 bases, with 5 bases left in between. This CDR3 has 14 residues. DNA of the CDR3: TGTGCCAGCAGTTTAGGGACAAACACCGGGGAGCTGTTTTTT. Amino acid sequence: CASSLGTNTGELFF.

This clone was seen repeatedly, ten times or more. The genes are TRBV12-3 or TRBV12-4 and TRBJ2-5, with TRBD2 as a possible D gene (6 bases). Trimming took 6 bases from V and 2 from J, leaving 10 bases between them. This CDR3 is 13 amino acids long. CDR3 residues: CASSTSHQETQYF. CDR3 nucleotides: TGTGCCAGCAGCACTAGCCATCAAGAGACCCAGTACTTC.

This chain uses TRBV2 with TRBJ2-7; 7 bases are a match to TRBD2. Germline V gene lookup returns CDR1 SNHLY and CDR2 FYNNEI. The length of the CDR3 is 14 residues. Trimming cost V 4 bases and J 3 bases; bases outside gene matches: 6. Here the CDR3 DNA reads TGTGCCAGCAGTGGTGTCGGGACTATCTACGAGCAGTACTTC. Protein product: CASSGVGTIYEQYF.

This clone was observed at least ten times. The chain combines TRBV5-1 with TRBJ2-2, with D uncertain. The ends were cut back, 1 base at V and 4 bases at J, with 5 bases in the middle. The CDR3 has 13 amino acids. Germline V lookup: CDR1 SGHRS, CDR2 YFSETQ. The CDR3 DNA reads TGCGCCAGCAGCTTGTCTGTCACCGGGGAGCTGTTTTTT. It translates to CASSLSVTGELFF.

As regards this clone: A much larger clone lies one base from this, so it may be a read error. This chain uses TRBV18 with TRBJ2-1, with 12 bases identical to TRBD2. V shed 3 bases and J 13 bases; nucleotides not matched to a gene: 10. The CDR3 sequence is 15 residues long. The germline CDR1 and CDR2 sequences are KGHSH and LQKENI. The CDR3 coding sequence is TGTGCCAGCTCACCCACCGGGACTAGCGGGTCCGACCAGTTCTTC. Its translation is CASSPTGTSGSDQFF.

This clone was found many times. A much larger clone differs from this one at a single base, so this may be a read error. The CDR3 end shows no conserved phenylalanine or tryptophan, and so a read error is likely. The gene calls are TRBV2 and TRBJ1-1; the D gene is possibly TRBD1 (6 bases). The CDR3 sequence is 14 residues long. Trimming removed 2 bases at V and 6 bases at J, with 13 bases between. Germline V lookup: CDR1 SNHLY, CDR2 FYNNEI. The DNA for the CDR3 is TGTGCCAGCAGTGAAAGGAGGGGGAGGGCTGAAGCTTTCTCT. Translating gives CASSERRGRAEAFS.

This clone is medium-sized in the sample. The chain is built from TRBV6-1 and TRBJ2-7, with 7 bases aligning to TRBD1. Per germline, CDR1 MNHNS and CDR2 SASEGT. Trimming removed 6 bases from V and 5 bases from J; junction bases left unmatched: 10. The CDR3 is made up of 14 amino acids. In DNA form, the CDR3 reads TGTGCCAGCAGCGTCAACAGGGGTGCCCACGAGCAGTACTTC. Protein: CASSVNRGAHEQYF.

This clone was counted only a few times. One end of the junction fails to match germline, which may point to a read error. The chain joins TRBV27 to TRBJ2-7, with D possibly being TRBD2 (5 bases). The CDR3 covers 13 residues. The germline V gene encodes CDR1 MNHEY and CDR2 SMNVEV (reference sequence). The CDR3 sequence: CASYFRGSDEQHF. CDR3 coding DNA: TGTGCCAGCTACTTCAGAGGGAGCGACGAGCAGCACTTC.

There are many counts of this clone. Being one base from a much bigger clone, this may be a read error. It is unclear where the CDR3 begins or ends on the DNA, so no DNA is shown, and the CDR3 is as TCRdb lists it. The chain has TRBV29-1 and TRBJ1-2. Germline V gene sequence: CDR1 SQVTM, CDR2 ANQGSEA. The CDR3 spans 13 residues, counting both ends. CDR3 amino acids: CSVSQGGAYGCTF.

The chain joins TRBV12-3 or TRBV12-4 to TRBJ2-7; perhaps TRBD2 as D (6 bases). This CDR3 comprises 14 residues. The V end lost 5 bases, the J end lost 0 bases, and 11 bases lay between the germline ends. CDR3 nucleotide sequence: TGTGCCAGCAGTCGGGACTCTACCTCCTACGAGCAGTACTTC. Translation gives CASSRDSTSYEQYF.

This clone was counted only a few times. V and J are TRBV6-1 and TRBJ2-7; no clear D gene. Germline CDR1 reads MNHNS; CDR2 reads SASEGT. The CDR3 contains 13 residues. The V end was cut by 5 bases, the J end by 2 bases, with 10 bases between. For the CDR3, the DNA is TGTGCCAGCAGTAAACCAGTGCCCTACGAGCAGTACTTC. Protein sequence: CASSKPVPYEQYF.

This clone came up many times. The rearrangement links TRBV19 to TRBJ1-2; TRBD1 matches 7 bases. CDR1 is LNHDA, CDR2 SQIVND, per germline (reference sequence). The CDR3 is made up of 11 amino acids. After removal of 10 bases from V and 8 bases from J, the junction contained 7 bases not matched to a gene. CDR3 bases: TGTGCCACCAGGCAGGGGGGAGGCTACACCTTC. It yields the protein CATRQGGGYTF.

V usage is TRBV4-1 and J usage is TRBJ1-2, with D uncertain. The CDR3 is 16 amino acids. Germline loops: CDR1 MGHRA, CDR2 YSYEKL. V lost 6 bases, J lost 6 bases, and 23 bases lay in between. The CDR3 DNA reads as TGCGCCAGCAGACGAGCAGAAGCTCGGCGTGACCATGGCTACACCTTC. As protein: CASRRAEARRDHGYTF.

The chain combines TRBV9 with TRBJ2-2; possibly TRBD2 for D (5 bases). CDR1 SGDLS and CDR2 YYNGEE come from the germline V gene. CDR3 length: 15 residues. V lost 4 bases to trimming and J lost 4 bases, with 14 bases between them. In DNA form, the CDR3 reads TGTGCCAGCAGCAGAAGAGGCGGGCTCACCGGGGAGCTGTTTTTT. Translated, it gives CASSRRGGLTGELFF. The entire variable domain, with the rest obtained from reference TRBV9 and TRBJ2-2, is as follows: DSGVTQTPKHLITATGQRVTLRCSPRSGDLSVYWYQQSLDQGLQFLIQYYNGEERAKGNILERFSAQQFPDLHSELNLSSLELGDSALYFCASSRRGGLTGELFFGEGSRLTVL.

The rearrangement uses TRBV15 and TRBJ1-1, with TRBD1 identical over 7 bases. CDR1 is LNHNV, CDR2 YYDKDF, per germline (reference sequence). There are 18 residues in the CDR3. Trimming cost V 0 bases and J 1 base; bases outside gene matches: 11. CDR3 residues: CATSRDDLGTVSNTEAFF. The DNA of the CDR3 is TGTGCCACCAGCAGAGATGACCTCGGGACAGTCTCGAACACTGAAGCTTTCTTT.

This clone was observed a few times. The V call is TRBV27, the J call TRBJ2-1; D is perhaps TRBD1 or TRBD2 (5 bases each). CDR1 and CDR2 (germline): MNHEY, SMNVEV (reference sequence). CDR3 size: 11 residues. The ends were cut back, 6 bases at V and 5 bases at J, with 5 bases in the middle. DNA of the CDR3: TGTGCCAGCAGGGGACACAATGAGCAGTTCTTC. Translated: CASRGHNEQFF.

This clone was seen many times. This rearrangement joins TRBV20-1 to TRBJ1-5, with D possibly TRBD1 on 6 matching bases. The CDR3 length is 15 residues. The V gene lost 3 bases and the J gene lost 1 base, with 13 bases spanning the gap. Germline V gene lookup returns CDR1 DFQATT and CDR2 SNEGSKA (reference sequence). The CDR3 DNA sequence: TGCAGTGCTAGGCGCTCGGGACACAGCAATCAGCCCCAGCATTTT. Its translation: CSARRSGHSNQPQHF.

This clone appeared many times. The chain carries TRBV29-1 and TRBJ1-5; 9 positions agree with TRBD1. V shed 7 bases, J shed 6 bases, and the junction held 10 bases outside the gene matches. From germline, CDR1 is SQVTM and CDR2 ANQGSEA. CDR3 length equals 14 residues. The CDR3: CSAWTGEWAQPQHF. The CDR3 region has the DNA TGCAGCGCCTGGACAGGGGAGTGGGCTCAGCCCCAGCATTTT.

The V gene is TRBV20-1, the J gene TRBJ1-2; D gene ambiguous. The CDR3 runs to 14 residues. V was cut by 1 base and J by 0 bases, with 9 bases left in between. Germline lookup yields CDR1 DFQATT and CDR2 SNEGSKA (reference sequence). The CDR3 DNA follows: TGCAGTGCTAGAGGTGGGAACACTAACTATGGCTACACCTTC. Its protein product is CSARGGNTNYGYTF.

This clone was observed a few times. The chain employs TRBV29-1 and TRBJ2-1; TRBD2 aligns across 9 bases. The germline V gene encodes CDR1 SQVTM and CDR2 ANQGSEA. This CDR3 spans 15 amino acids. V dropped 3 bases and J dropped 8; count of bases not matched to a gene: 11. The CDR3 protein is CSVEVCLAGRDEQFF. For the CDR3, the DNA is TGCAGCGTTGAGGTTTGCCTAGCGGGGAGGGATGAGCAGTTCTTC.

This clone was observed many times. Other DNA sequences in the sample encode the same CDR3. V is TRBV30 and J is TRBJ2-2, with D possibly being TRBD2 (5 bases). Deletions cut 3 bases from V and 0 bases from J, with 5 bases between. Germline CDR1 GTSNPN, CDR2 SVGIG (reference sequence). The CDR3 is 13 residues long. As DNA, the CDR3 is TGTGCCTGGAGACTAGCGAACACCGGGGAGCTGTTTTTT. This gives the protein CAWRLANTGELFF.

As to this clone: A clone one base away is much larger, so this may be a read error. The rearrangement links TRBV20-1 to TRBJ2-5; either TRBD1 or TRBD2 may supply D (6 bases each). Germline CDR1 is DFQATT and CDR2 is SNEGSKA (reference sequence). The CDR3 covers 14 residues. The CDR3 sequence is CSVRAPAGGPQRDF. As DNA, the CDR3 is TGCAGTGTTAGAGCTCCCGCCGGGGGCCCCCAGAGGGACTTC.

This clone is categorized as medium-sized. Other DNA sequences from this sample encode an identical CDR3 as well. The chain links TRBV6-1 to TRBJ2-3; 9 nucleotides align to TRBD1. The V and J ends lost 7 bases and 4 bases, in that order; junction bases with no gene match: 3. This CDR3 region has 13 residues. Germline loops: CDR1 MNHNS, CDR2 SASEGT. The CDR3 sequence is CASKGQGSDTQYF. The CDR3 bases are TGTGCCAGCAAGGGACAGGGATCAGATACGCAGTATTTT.

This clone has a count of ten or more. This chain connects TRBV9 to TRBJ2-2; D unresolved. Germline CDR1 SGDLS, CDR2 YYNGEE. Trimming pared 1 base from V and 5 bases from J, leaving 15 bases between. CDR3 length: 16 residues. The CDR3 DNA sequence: TGTGCCAGCAGCGTACTTGATAGCACGGTAACCGGGGAGCTGTTTTTT. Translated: CASSVLDSTVTGELFF.

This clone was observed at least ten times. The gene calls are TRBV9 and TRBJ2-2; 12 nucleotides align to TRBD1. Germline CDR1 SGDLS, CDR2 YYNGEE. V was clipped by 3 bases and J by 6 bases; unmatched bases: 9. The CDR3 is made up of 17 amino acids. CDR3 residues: CASSAPQGQGAPGELFF. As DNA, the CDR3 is TGTGCCAGCAGCGCCCCTCAGGGACAGGGGGCCCCCGGGGAGCTGTTTTTT.

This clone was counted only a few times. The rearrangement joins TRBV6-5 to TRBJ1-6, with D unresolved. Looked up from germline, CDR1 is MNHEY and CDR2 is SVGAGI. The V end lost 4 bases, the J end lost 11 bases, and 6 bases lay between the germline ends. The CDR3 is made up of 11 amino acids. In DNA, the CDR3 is TGTGCCAGCAGTTCTGGGGCACCCCTCCACTTT. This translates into CASSSGAPLHF.

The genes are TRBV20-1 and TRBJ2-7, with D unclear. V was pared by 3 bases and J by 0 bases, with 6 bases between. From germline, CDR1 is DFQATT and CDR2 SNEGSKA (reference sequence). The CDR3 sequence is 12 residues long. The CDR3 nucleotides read TGCAGTGCTAGGACGAGCTCCTACGAGCAGTACTTC. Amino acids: CSARTSSYEQYF.

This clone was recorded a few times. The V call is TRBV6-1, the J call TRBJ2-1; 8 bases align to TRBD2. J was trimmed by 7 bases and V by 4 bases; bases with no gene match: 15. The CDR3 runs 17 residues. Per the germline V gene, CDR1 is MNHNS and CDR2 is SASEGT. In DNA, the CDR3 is TGTGCCAGCAGTGTTAAATCCCTACCGGGAGGGGGGAATGAGCAGTTCTTC. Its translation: CASSVKSLPGGGNEQFF.